The clone carrying this T cell receptor (beta chain) appeared a few times. A library of TCRbeta sequences, prepared with unique molecular identifiers, was generated. One entry per CDR3 protein results from TCRdb running MiXCR on the PCR reads. The sample shows around 400,000 distinct CDR3 sequences, 11% of them seen only once. The data derive from a study of T-cell reconstitution after alpha-beta-depleted transplantation in children. V was clipped by 0 bases and J by 8 bases; unmatched bases: 4. The CDR3 totals 16 residues. Per germline, CDR1 MNHEY and CDR2 SVGAGI. The source of this sequence is a human donor who donated a stem cell graft to a child with acute myeloid leukemia. This sequence joins TRBV6-5 and TRBJ1-6, with 10 bases fitting TRBD1. The input for sequencing was PBMCs from the stem cell graft donor, taken from the stem cell graft. CDR3 coding DNA: TGTGCCAGCAGTTACTCACCCGGGACAGGGGATTCACCCCTCCACTTT. Protein: CASSYSPGTGDSPLHF.